Here is one T cell receptor (beta chain) with its context. Its antigen is not identified. These data are taken from a study of CXCR3-negative and CXCR3-positive naive CD8 T cells. In the study overall: Sequencing gave about 140 million TRB reads overall, about 1.5 +/- 0.3 million per library. Overall study results and limits: Researchers report CXCR3 expression partially decreased after cryopreservation, with fresh PBMCs used in most assays. For CXCR3-positive naive cells, TRB CDR3s were more hydrophobic than those of CXCR3-negative naive cells. Memory cells showed distinct TRBV-TRBJ patterns, while the two naive subsets matched.

The CDR3 contains 14 residues. Carrying UMI labels, the TRB cDNA libraries were prepared through 5' RACE. TCRdb re-called the 5' RACE reads and catalogs CDR3 proteins one per entry, DNA excluded. The specimen's table records 49,000 or so distinct CDR3 sequences. This receptor was identified in a human donor in good health. Some clones in this sample may be carry-over from other donors' samples. V and J are TRBV12-3 or TRBV12-4 and TRBJ1-1. The sequencing sample was made of naive CXCR3+ CD8+ T cells from blood. Subset meaning: CD45RO-CCR7+CD27+CD95- naive CD8+ T cells expressing CXCR3 (TNR3+). The CDR3 reads CASSLSRDGTEAFF.